These T cell receptor beta chains were read from a single sample in a study of blood T cell repertoires in COVID-19. Assay used: immunoSEQ multiplex PCR; TCRdb lists only in-frame clones, some missing. Of about 190,000 clones in the sample, about 80% were seen once. Material for sequencing was peripheral blood. These receptors were taken from a man aged 60-69 years with acute or convalescent COVID-19. Both conserved end residues are part of each CDR3. Fields, in order: J gene, clone size, D gene, V gene, CDR3 protein, CDR3 DNA. D genes are given only for firm matches. A clone size is listed for some rows: how often the clone was seen (once, few, many), or a class if it is expanded.

j_call: TRBJ1-4
clone_size: .
d_call: TRBD1
v_call: TRBV6-4
cdr3_aa: CASLGTGSPSLWIGEKLFF
cdr3_nt: TGTGCCAGCCTCGGGACAGGGTCTCCATCGCTTTGGATTGGGGAAAAACTGTTTTTT

j_call: TRBJ2-1
clone_size: .
d_call: TRBD2
v_call: TRBV7-2
cdr3_aa: CASSFRSGRVSYNEQFF
cdr3_nt: TGTGCCAGCAGCTTCCGGAGCGGGAGGGTCTCCTACAATGAGCAGTTCTTC

j_call: TRBJ2-3
clone_size: once
d_call: .
v_call: TRBV5-4
cdr3_aa: CASRGVRASTDTQYF
cdr3_nt: TGTGCCAGCAGAGGGGTCCGGGCAAGCACAGATACGCAGTATTTT

j_call: TRBJ1-5
clone_size: .
d_call: .
v_call: TRBV7-2
cdr3_aa: CASSLLGRRYSNQPQHF
cdr3_nt: TGTGCCAGCAGCTTATTGGGAAGGAGGTATAGCAATCAGCCCCAGCATTTT

j_call: TRBJ1-2
clone_size: .
d_call: TRBD1
v_call: TRBV19
cdr3_aa: CASSTWDSNYGYTF
cdr3_nt: TGTGCCAGTAGTACTTGGGACAGCAACTATGGCTACACCTTC

j_call: TRBJ1-5
clone_size: once
d_call: .
v_call: TRBV7-9
cdr3_aa: CASSLPGELNQPQHF
cdr3_nt: TGTGCCAGCAGCTTACCGGGGGAGCTCAATCAGCCCCAGCATTTT

j_call: TRBJ2-7
clone_size: .
d_call: TRBD1
v_call: TRBV11-2
cdr3_aa: CASSPLDRTGKDYEQYF
cdr3_nt: TGTGCCAGCAGCCCTCTGGACCGGACAGGGAAGGACTACGAGCAGTACTTC

j_call: TRBJ1-2
clone_size: .
d_call: TRBD1
v_call: TRBV27
cdr3_aa: CASSSVQGAAYGYTF
cdr3_nt: TGTGCCAGCAGTTCGGTCCAGGGGGCCGCATATGGCTACACCTTC

j_call: TRBJ1-1
clone_size: .
d_call: .
v_call: TRBV5-5
cdr3_aa: CASSLFEMNTEAFF
cdr3_nt: TGTGCCAGCAGCTTGTTCGAGATGAACACTGAAGCTTTCTTT

j_call: TRBJ1-2
clone_size: .
d_call: TRBD1
v_call: TRBV5-5
cdr3_aa: CASSLAPTGAGYTF
cdr3_nt: TGTGCCAGCAGCTTGGCCCCCACAGGGGCTGGCTACACCTTC

j_call: TRBJ1-2
clone_size: .
d_call: .
v_call: TRBV24-1
cdr3_aa: CATSDLAGYYTF
cdr3_nt: TGTGCCACCAGTGATCTGGCAGGGTACTACACCTTC

j_call: TRBJ2-1
clone_size: .
d_call: TRBD2
v_call: TRBV18
cdr3_aa: CASSPPREGPLTNEQFF
cdr3_nt: TGTGCCAGCTCACCACCGAGGGAGGGGCCCCTGACTAATGAGCAGTTCTTC

j_call: TRBJ1-1
clone_size: .
d_call: .
v_call: TRBV6-5
cdr3_aa: CASRAGPIEAFF
cdr3_nt: TGTGCCAGCAGGGCGGGACCGATTGAAGCTTTCTTT

j_call: TRBJ1-5
clone_size: .
d_call: TRBD1
v_call: TRBV15
cdr3_aa: CATSAGTVSNQPQHF
cdr3_nt: TGTGCCACCAGCGCCGGGACAGTGAGCAATCAGCCCCAGCATTTT

j_call: TRBJ1-2
clone_size: .
d_call: .
v_call: TRBV12-3/TRBV12-4
cdr3_aa: CASSGGFYGYTF
cdr3_nt: TGTGCCAGCAGTGGCGGGTTCTATGGCTACACCTTC

j_call: TRBJ2-1
clone_size: .
d_call: TRBD1
v_call: TRBV30
cdr3_aa: CARTGQGGPSSYNEQFF
cdr3_nt: TGTGCCCGAACGGGACAGGGGGGTCCTAGCTCCTACAATGAGCAGTTCTTC

j_call: TRBJ1-5
clone_size: once
d_call: .
v_call: TRBV27
cdr3_aa: CASSFRQSQPQHF
cdr3_nt: TGTGCCAGCAGTTTCCGACAGTCACAGCCCCAGCATTTT

j_call: TRBJ2-1
clone_size: .
d_call: .
v_call: TRBV27
cdr3_aa: CASSSLPRVYNEQFF
cdr3_nt: TGTGCCAGCAGTTCCCTGCCCAGGGTCTACAATGAGCAGTTCTTC

j_call: TRBJ2-1
clone_size: .
d_call: .
v_call: TRBV18
cdr3_aa: CASSPTWGDNEQFF
cdr3_nt: TGTGCCAGCTCGCCTACCTGGGGGGACAATGAGCAGTTCTTC

j_call: TRBJ1-6
clone_size: once
d_call: TRBD1
v_call: TRBV4-2
cdr3_aa: CASSPTGDNSPLHF
cdr3_nt: TGTGCCAGCAGTCCGACAGGGGATAATTCACCCCTCCACTTT

j_call: TRBJ1-5
clone_size: .
d_call: .
v_call: TRBV4-1
cdr3_aa: CASSQVSGSQPQHF
cdr3_nt: TGCGCCAGCAGCCAAGTATCCGGGAGTCAGCCCCAGCATTTT

j_call: TRBJ1-6
clone_size: .
d_call: .
v_call: TRBV11-3
cdr3_aa: CASSLAQGNSPLHF
cdr3_nt: TGTGCCAGCAGCTTGGCGCAGGGGAATTCACCCCTCCACTTT

j_call: TRBJ2-6
clone_size: .
d_call: TRBD2
v_call: TRBV6-6
cdr3_aa: CASSRLAEYSSGANVLTF
cdr3_nt: TGTGCCAGCAGCCGACTAGCGGAGTATTCCTCTGGGGCCAACGTCCTGACTTTC

j_call: TRBJ2-1
clone_size: once
d_call: .
v_call: TRBV6-4
cdr3_aa: CASSDSAAGSYNEQFF
cdr3_nt: TGTGCCAGCAGTGACTCGGCTGCAGGGTCCTACAATGAGCAGTTCTTC

j_call: TRBJ1-5
clone_size: .
d_call: .
v_call: TRBV19
cdr3_aa: CASSIQGGQPQHF
cdr3_nt: TGTGCCAGTAGTATACAGGGCGGCCAGCCCCAGCATTTT

j_call: TRBJ2-7
clone_size: .
d_call: .
v_call: TRBV24-1
cdr3_aa: CATSDGTGTRGEQYF
cdr3_nt: TGTGCCACCAGTGATGGGACAGGGACTAGAGGCGAGCAGTACTTC

j_call: TRBJ2-7
clone_size: .
d_call: .
v_call: TRBV18
cdr3_aa: CASSPGTTYEQYF
cdr3_nt: TGTGCCAGCTCACCCGGTACCACCTACGAGCAGTACTTC

j_call: TRBJ2-4
clone_size: .
d_call: .
v_call: TRBV5-4
cdr3_aa: CASSLEGEAAKNIQYF
cdr3_nt: TGTGCCAGCAGCTTGGAGGGAGAGGCAGCCAAAAACATTCAGTACTTC

j_call: TRBJ1-2
clone_size: .
d_call: .
v_call: TRBV2
cdr3_aa: CASEFVSYGYTF
cdr3_nt: TGTGCCAGCGAATTTGTCAGCTATGGCTACACCTTC

j_call: TRBJ2-2
clone_size: .
d_call: .
v_call: TRBV5-1
cdr3_aa: CASSSEGGDTGELFF
cdr3_nt: TGCGCCAGCAGCTCGGAAGGGGGGGACACCGGGGAGCTGTTTTTT

j_call: TRBJ1-1
clone_size: .
d_call: .
v_call: TRBV6-1
cdr3_aa: CASSEWGPLNTEAFF
cdr3_nt: TGTGCCAGCAGTGAGTGGGGCCCTCTGAACACTGAAGCTTTCTTT

j_call: TRBJ2-7
clone_size: .
d_call: TRBD1
v_call: TRBV6-2/TRBV6-3
cdr3_aa: CASSALTGGIYEQYF
cdr3_nt: TGTGCCAGCAGTGCATTGACAGGGGGAATCTACGAGCAGTACTTC

j_call: TRBJ1-2
clone_size: .
d_call: .
v_call: TRBV30
cdr3_aa: CAWSVGGGYTF
cdr3_nt: TGTGCCTGGAGTGTCGGGGGTGGCTACACCTTC

j_call: TRBJ2-1
clone_size: .
d_call: TRBD1
v_call: TRBV4-1
cdr3_aa: CASSPTGGISYNEQFF
cdr3_nt: TGCGCCAGCAGCCCGACAGGGGGGATCTCCTACAATGAGCAGTTCTTC

j_call: TRBJ1-2
clone_size: .
d_call: .
v_call: TRBV1
cdr3_aa: CTSSQEAGQPDGRDYGYTF
cdr3_nt: TGCACCAGCAGCCAAGAGGCAGGCCAGCCAGACGGGAGAGACTATGGCTACACCTTC

j_call: TRBJ1-5
clone_size: .
d_call: TRBD1
v_call: TRBV28
cdr3_aa: CASSWSTGGVQSQHF
cdr3_nt: TGTGCCAGCAGCTGGTCGACAGGGGGGGTTCAGTCCCAGCATTTT

j_call: TRBJ1-2
clone_size: .
d_call: TRBD1
v_call: TRBV19
cdr3_aa: CASISSPQGGYGYTF
cdr3_nt: TGTGCCAGTATCTCCAGCCCACAGGGGGGCTATGGCTACACCTTC

j_call: TRBJ1-1
clone_size: .
d_call: .
v_call: TRBV10-2
cdr3_aa: CASSESGGLNTEAFF
cdr3_nt: TGCGCCAGCAGTGAGTCCGGCGGCTTGAACACTGAAGCTTTCTTT

j_call: TRBJ2-5
clone_size: few
d_call: .
v_call: TRBV5-1
cdr3_aa: CASSLTSPPETQYF
cdr3_nt: TGCGCCAGCAGCTTGACTAGTCCCCCAGAGACCCAGTACTTC

j_call: TRBJ2-7
clone_size: .
d_call: TRBD1
v_call: TRBV6-5
cdr3_aa: CASSYGTGGYEQYF
cdr3_nt: TGTGCCAGCAGTTACGGGACAGGGGGCTACGAGCAGTACTTC

j_call: TRBJ1-1
clone_size: .
d_call: .
v_call: TRBV6-5
cdr3_aa: CASSYSGRGGEAFF
cdr3_nt: TGTGCCAGCAGTTACTCGGGAAGGGGAGGTGAAGCTTTCTTT

j_call: TRBJ2-7
clone_size: .
d_call: TRBD2
v_call: TRBV3-1/TRBV3-2
cdr3_aa: CASSPRTSGRGGSYEQYF
cdr3_nt: TGTGCCAGCAGCCCTCGGACTAGCGGGAGGGGTGGATCCTACGAGCAGTACTTC

j_call: TRBJ2-3
clone_size: .
d_call: TRBD2
v_call: TRBV2
cdr3_aa: CASIPGTKSTDTQYF
cdr3_nt: TGTGCCAGCATTCCCGGGACTAAAAGCACAGATACGCAGTATTTT

j_call: TRBJ1-1
clone_size: .
d_call: .
v_call: TRBV3-1/TRBV3-2
cdr3_aa: CASSQDWGGKAFF
cdr3_nt: TGTGCCAGCAGCCAAGATTGGGGGGGGAAAGCTTTCTTT

j_call: TRBJ2-1
clone_size: .
d_call: .
v_call: TRBV11-3
cdr3_aa: CASSLGRELGGEQFF
cdr3_nt: TGTGCCAGCAGCTTAGGTAGGGAGCTGGGAGGTGAGCAGTTCTTC

j_call: TRBJ2-1
clone_size: .
d_call: .
v_call: TRBV5-1
cdr3_aa: CASSLFDVAVSYNEQFF
cdr3_nt: TGCGCCAGCAGCTTGTTTGACGTAGCGGTATCCTACAATGAGCAGTTCTTC

j_call: TRBJ2-1
clone_size: .
d_call: .
v_call: TRBV16
cdr3_aa: CASSPRRSSYNEQFF
cdr3_nt: TGTGCCAGCAGCCCTCGACGGAGCTCCTACAATGAGCAGTTCTTC

j_call: TRBJ1-2
clone_size: .
d_call: .
v_call: TRBV6-5
cdr3_aa: CASSTGPRSGGYTF
cdr3_nt: TGTGCCAGCAGTACGGGCCCTAGAAGCGGCGGCTACACCTTC

j_call: TRBJ2-3
clone_size: .
d_call: .
v_call: TRBV5-6
cdr3_aa: CASREGVTDTQYF
cdr3_nt: TGTGCCAGCCGAGAGGGAGTTACAGATACGCAGTATTTT

j_call: TRBJ1-2
clone_size: .
d_call: TRBD1
v_call: TRBV2
cdr3_aa: CASRVGQRGGYTF
cdr3_nt: TGTGCCAGCAGGGTGGGACAGCGAGGAGGCTACACCTTC

j_call: TRBJ1-1
clone_size: .
d_call: TRBD1
v_call: TRBV4-1
cdr3_aa: CASYPDRAHTEAFF
cdr3_nt: TGCGCCAGCTATCCGGACAGGGCTCACACTGAAGCTTTCTTT